These 18 T cell receptor beta chains came from one sample sequenced in a study of regulatory T cells in long-lasting Graves disease. This sample's time point: persistent/refractory GD, antithyroid drugs over 5 years with positive TRAb. Extracted RNA from PBMCs served as the source of the TCR library. Combining iRepertoire HTBI primers with Arm-PCR of CDR3 regions, the authors built TCR beta libraries. MiXCR, applied by TCRdb to the multiplex PCR reads, yields one record per CDR3 protein. The repertoire holds about 460,000 distinct CDR3 sequences, with about 20% as singletons. This sample comprised peripheral blood mononuclear cells (PBMCs), obtained when the disease was refractory, from a patient treated with antithyroid drugs. These receptors were obtained from a female donor with Graves disease.

The V call is TRBV29-1, the J call TRBJ2-7; D could derive from TRBD1 or TRBD2 (6 bases each). The CDR3 spans 15 residues. Trimming left V 0 bases short and J 4 bases short, with 16 bases between. Germline V gene lookup returns CDR1 SQVTM and CDR2 ANQGSEA. This chain's CDR3 is CSVEDRKGGPYEQYF. CDR3 nucleotides: TGCAGCGTTGAAGATAGAAAGGGGGGCCCTTACGAGCAGTACTTC.

A remark on this clonotype: Possible read error: a much larger clone is one base away. The chain is built from TRBV12-3 or TRBV12-4 and TRBJ2-7; tentatively, D is TRBD2 (5 bases). The CDR3 length is 14 residues. The CDR3 sequence: CVSSLHSTRSQQYF. CDR3 sequence (DNA): TGTGTCAGCAGTTTACACAGCACTAGGTCCCAGCAGTACTTC.

The V and J genes are TRBV28 and TRBJ2-7; weak D call: TRBD2 (6 bases). Per germline, CDR1 MDHEN and CDR2 SYDVKM. V gave up 3 bases and J gave up 4 bases, with 19 bases separating them. The CDR3 loop spans 16 amino acids. CDR3 loop: CASSFWGRRPTYEQYF. The CDR3 DNA is TGTGCCAGCAGTTTTTGGGGGAGGAGGCCAACTTACGAGCAGTACTTC. Complete variable domain (other parts from reference TRBV28 and TRBJ2-7): DVKVTQSSRYLVKRTGEKVFLECVQDMDHENMFWYRQDPGLGLRLIYFSYDVKMKEKGDIPEGYSVSREKKERFSLILESASTNQTSMYLCASSFWGRRPTYEQYFGPGTRLTVT.

The sample holds many counts of this clonotype. The chain uses TRBV15 and TRBJ1-5, with D possibly being TRBD1 (5 bases). Per germline, CDR1 LNHNV and CDR2 YYDKDF (reference sequence). The CDR3 is made up of 14 amino acids. V was clipped by 8 bases and J by 6 bases, with 17 bases between them. CDR3 bases: TGTGCCACCGGGGGACGGGGGGATGGTCAGCCCCAGCATTTT. Encoded protein: CATGGRGDGQPQHF.

At least ten counts were recorded for this clonotype. The chain recombines TRBV12-3 or TRBV12-4 with TRBJ2-2; 10 positions match TRBD2. The CDR3 extends over 13 amino acids. V was pared by 8 bases and J by 5 bases, with 2 bases of the junction left unmatched. CDR3 nucleotide sequence: TGTGCCAGCGCTAGCGGGAGTACCGGGGAGCTGTTTTTT. Protein sequence: CASASGSTGELFF.

Many counts were recorded for this clonotype. This chain uses TRBV28 with TRBJ1-2; 8 bases agree with TRBD1. From germline, CDR1 is MDHEN and CDR2 SYDVKM. Losses at the gene ends were 2 bases for V and 4 bases for J; bases not matched to a gene: 6. The CDR3 covers 15 residues. Here the CDR3 DNA reads TGTGCCAGCAGTTTAATGACAGGGGTGAGCTATGGCTACACCTTC. Its protein product is CASSLMTGVSYGYTF.

This clonotype has a handful of counts. The chain is built from TRBV30 and TRBJ1-5; D not resolved. Trimming left V 4 bases short and J 1 base short, with 11 bases between. Germline CDR1 GTSNPN, CDR2 SVGIG (reference sequence). The CDR3 length is 14 residues. This CDR3 is CAWTHRRSNQPQHF. The DNA for the CDR3 is TGTGCCTGGACCCATAGACGGAGCAATCAGCCCCAGCATTTT.

This clonotype showed up many times. The chain combines TRBV6-2 or TRBV6-3 with TRBJ2-7; D gene unclear. The CDR3 length is 13 residues. In germline, CDR1 is MNHEY, CDR2 SVGEGT. The V gene lost 2 bases and the J gene lost 4 bases, with 9 bases spanning the gap. DNA for the CDR3: TGTGCCAGCAGTTACGGAGAAAAATACGAGCAGTACTTC. It yields the protein CASSYGEKYEQYF.

Ten or more counts support this clonotype. This chain links TRBV28 with TRBJ1-2, with 8 bases identical to TRBD1. Trimming removed 5 bases from V and 2 bases from J; junction bases left unmatched: 7. Germline V CDR1 and CDR2: MDHEN, SYDVKM. The CDR3 totals 15 residues. The CDR3 coding sequence is TGTGCCAGCAGTGCCCCCCAGGGGGCAAACTATGGCTACACCTTC. This translates into CASSAPQGANYGYTF.

CDR3 coding DNA: TGTGCCAGCAGCTTACAGCCAGGGGATAGGGAGCTGTTTTTT. Protein sequence: CASSLQPGDRELFF. The V gene is TRBV7-9, the J gene TRBJ2-2, with D perhaps matching TRBD1 (6 bases). V lost 2 bases to trimming and J lost 9 bases, with 13 bases between them. CDR1 SEHNR and CDR2 FQNEAQ come from the germline V gene (reference sequence). This CDR3 has 14 residues.

Comment on this clonotype: At one of its ends the junction is not consistent with the germline gene, which may arise from a read error. This chain connects TRBV10-3 to TRBJ2-5; D is undetermined. Germline CDR1 reads ENHRY; CDR2 reads SYGVKD. CDR3 length equals 12 residues. The CDR3 here is CASSYGRETQYF. In DNA form, the CDR3 reads TGTGCCAGCAGTTATGGCAGGGAGACCCAGTACTTC.

This clonotype occurred many times. J is TRBJ1-5 and V is TRBV12-3 or TRBV12-4; 7 nucleotides agree with TRBD1. This CDR3 comprises 15 residues. The J segment lost 5 bases and the V segment lost 5 bases, leaving 9 bases of the junction unmatched. The CDR3 here is CASSAGTARYQPQHF. CDR3 in DNA: TGTGCCAGCAGTGCCGGGACAGCACGCTATCAGCCCCAGCATTTT.

This clonotype was seen a few times. This chain connects TRBV27 to TRBJ2-5; D not resolved. CDR3 size: 13 residues. Germline CDR1 reads MNHEY; CDR2 reads SMNVEV (reference sequence). The ends were cut back, 3 bases at V and 4 bases at J, with 9 bases in the middle. CDR3 loop: CASSFKYLETQYF. Written as DNA, the CDR3 is TGTGCCAGCAGTTTTAAATATCTAGAGACCCAGTACTTC.

Of note for this clonotype: A much larger clonotype is one base distant, so this may be a read error. The chain joins TRBV6-1 to TRBJ2-2; maybe TRBD1 (6 bases). This CDR3 comprises 11 residues. The germline CDR1 and CDR2 sequences are MNHNS and SASEGT. CDR3 coding DNA: TGTGTCAGTGAGGGGGCCGGGGAGCTGTTTTTT. Its translation is CVSEGAGELFF.

V is TRBV30 and J is TRBJ1-5; D is uncertain. CDR3 length: 14 residues. Trimming left V 1 base short and J 0 bases short, with 7 bases between. CDR1 is GTSNPN and CDR2 is SVGIG in the germline V gene (reference sequence). DNA for the CDR3: TGTGCCTGGAGTGGGGGTTATAGCAATCAGCCCCAGCATTTT. Its translation is CAWSGGYSNQPQHF.

This clonotype has more than one count but fewer than ten. The J gene is TRBJ1-1, the V gene TRBV4-3; D remains ambiguous. The germline V and J ends were trimmed by 0 bases and 1 base, with 3 bases remaining between them. This CDR3 region has 13 residues. Per the germline V gene, CDR1 is LGHNA and CDR2 is YSLEER. CDR3 region: CASSQDPNTEAFF. The CDR3 DNA follows: TGCGCCAGCAGCCAAGATCCGAACACTGAAGCTTTCTTT.

Regarding this clonotype: A junction end diverges from the germline sequence, so it may reflect a read error. This sequence joins TRBV7-2 and TRBJ1-2, with 9 bases identical to TRBD1. In germline, CDR1 is SGHTA, CDR2 FQGNSA. This CDR3 has 11 amino acids. The CDR3 loop is CASSLLGQGAF. The CDR3 DNA reads TGTGCCAGCAGCTTATTGGGACAGGGAGCTTTC.

This clonotype was recorded only once. This chain uses TRBV6-2 or TRBV6-3 with TRBJ1-2; D not resolved. Trimming left V 2 bases short and J 3 bases short, with 7 bases between. Germline V gene data show CDR1 as MNHEY and CDR2 as SVGEGT. This CDR3 has 13 amino acids. CDR3 loop: CASSYRQDYGYTF. The CDR3 region has the DNA TGTGCCAGCAGTTACCGGCAGGACTATGGCTACACCTTC.